This TCR beta chain was sequenced in a study of HIV-infected patients and healthy controls. Germline CDR1 and CDR2: SNHLY and FYNNEI. The CDR3 consists of 17 residues. J lost 1 base, V lost 8 bases, and 12 bases had no gene match. TCRdb reprocessed the 5' RACE reads via MiXCR and lists one record per CDR3 protein. This sample has about 64,000 distinct CDR3 sequences, with under 25% found just once. The receptor comes from a human donor in good health. The sample was CD4+ T cells from blood. The chain combines TRBV2 with TRBJ2-4, with 9 bases identical to TRBD1. The CDR3 is CASGFSRDRVAKNIQYF. CDR3 nucleotides: TGTGCCAGCGGATTCTCCCGGGACAGGGTGGCCAAAAACATTCAGTACTTC.